A single T cell receptor beta chain is shown here with its context. This clone was seen once. What antigen it recognizes has not been identified. Base qualities were left out, and no much larger clone turns up one base away. This sample is part of a study of Tregs in tolerant kidney transplant recipients (dated by TCRdb to between 2017 and 2020). With regard to the full study: The transplants used related donors with nonmyeloablative bone marrow transplantation, and mixed chimerism in the human trials was transient. The study applied TCRbeta sequencing to find donor-specific regulatory T cells before combined kidney and bone marrow transplantation and then followed those same cells after transplant. The investigation overall reported the following: The most biologically relevant and donor-specific TCRbeta repertoire appeared to be identified by expanding Tregs with activated donor B cells. Although technical replication error seemed to be minimal, the question of biological reproducibility was not addressed directly. In tolerant patients, donor-specific Tregs expanded more than Tregs overall, which suggests antigen-driven rather than nonspecific expansion. Because only a small number of patients were included, the study had limitations, and the results will need to be validated in larger populations as well as under other immunosuppression protocols. For some patients the PCR primers changed over time, which made it impossible to compare the samples from those patients at the nucleotide level.

Trimmed from V: 2 bases; trimmed from J: 7 bases; junction bases lacking a gene match: 8. Counted from cysteine to phenylalanine, this CDR3 has 16 amino acids. Left in the record is the CDR3 DNA by itself, 48 bases read in frame from the first base. CDR1 and CDR2 (SEHNR, FQNEAQ) derive from the germline V gene (reference sequence). For TCRbeta CDR3 sequencing, genomic DNA was extracted from sorted cells using the QIAGEN DNeasy Blood and Tissue Kit. High-throughput TCRbeta CDR3 sequencing was carried out commercially through immunoSEQ, with PCR amplification with bias correction and internal controls included. Concerning the study's data processing: Unique productive TCRbeta sequences were defined by CDR3 nucleotide sequence where primers matched, otherwise by CDR3 amino acid sequence with Vbeta and Jbeta genes. To correct for sorting error, sequences found in more than one sorted population at a frequency ratio of 2:1 or less were discarded, and the remaining shared sequences were assigned to the population with the higher frequency. Sequences were defined as donor-reactive when expanded at least 5-fold in CFSE-low cells versus unstimulated cells and present at a frequency of at least 0.01% in CFSE-low cells. Repertoire divergence was quantified by Jensen-Shannon divergence using the top 100 TCRbeta sequences ranked by frequency. For samples with multiple sequencing runs, sorting error was corrected separately for each run before the runs were pooled. In TCRdb, the immuneACCESS table is reduced to in-frame sequences with V and J assigned. These tables do not hold every clone; where another copy was compared, an unresolved V gene accounts for under half, and the others remain unexplained. V and J calls and clone size are given by that table; D and trimming were obtained from the DNA. For this sample there are some 62,000 clones; roughly 98% appear just once. The ten largest clonotypes hold approximately 0.34% of the sample.

The meaning of the sample's time point label: blood sample drawn before combined kidney and bone marrow transplant. Unstimulated Tregs (CD4+CD25+CD127-), CD4+ non-Tregs (CD4+CD25-), CD4 and CD8 cells were FACS-sorted from thawed PBMCs. Prior to Treg sorting, thawed PBMCs were rested overnight with 200 IU/ml IL-2 at 37 degrees C. 4 combined kidney and bone marrow transplant recipients from the ITN036ST trial were included as patients, and samples were available only from these trial subjects. Healthy control blood was separated into PBMCs by Ficoll density gradient and cryopreserved, and patient PBMCs were collected both before and after transplant.

This receptor was obtained from a human donor who received a combined kidney and bone marrow transplant. The rearranged segments are TRBV7-9 and TRBJ2-1; TRBD2 agrees with 10 junctional bases. The sample was Tregs from blood, taken before the transplant. The nucleotides are TGTGCCAGCAGCTTATTCCAGCGGGGGGGCGGTAATGAGCAGTTCTTC. Translation gives CASSLFQRGGGNEQFF.